This T cell receptor (beta chain) was recovered during a study of cytomegalovirus exposure and HLA in healthy donors. Data came from immunoSEQ multiplex PCR; TCRdb stores just in-frame clones and leaves some out. Here the sample spans roughly 68,000 clones, 80% to 90% being singletons. CDR1 and CDR2 from the germline V gene are SGHKS and YYEKEE (reference sequence). With 4 bases removed from V and 2 bases from J, the gap between germline ends came to 10 bases. The CDR3 is made up of 14 amino acids. This clonotype was obtained from a woman younger than 35 in good health and CMV-seronegative. The source material was PBMCs. The genes are TRBV5-5 and TRBJ1-5, with TRBD1 as a possible D gene (6 bases). CDR3 loop: CASSRTVGNQPQHF. The CDR3 DNA follows: TGTGCCAGCAGCAGGACAGTTGGCAATCAGCCCCAGCATTTT.